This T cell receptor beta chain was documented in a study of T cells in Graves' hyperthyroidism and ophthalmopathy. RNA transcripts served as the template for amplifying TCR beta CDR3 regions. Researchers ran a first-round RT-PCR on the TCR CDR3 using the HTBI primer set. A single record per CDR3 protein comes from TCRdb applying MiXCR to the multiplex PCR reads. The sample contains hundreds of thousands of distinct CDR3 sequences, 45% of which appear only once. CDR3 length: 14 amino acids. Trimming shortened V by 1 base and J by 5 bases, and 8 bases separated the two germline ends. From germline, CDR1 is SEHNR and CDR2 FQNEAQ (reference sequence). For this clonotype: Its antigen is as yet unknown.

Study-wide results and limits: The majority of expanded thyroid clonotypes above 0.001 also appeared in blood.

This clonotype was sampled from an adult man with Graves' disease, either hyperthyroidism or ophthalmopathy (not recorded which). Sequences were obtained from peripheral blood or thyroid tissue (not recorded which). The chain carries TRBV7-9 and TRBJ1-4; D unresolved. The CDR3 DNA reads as TGTGCCAGCAGCTTAGGGCCCAAGAATGAAAAACTGTTTTTT. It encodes CASSLGPKNEKLFF.